This paragraph reports one T cell receptor (beta chain). The target of this receptor is not known. Base qualities are not at hand, and no much larger clone is one base apart. The library was built by means of the immunoSEQ multiplex PCR assay. In the original analysis: TCR V beta family usage frequencies were compared across the sorted blood, dermal and epidermal CD8+ T cell populations. Drawn from immuneACCESS, this table holds only the in-frame rearrangements with V and J called that TCRdb kept. Clones are partly lost; checked studies trace under half to an unresolved V gene and leave the rest unexplained. The DNA gave D and trimming, while V, J and clone size come from that table. Within this sample are about 1,500 clones, with nearly 70% of them counted one time only. Jointly, the top ten make up roughly 35% of the sample. For five healthy donors, CD8+ T cells were sorted from blood, dermis and epidermis, and the TCR beta CDR3 regions of these cells were analysed. Both blood and skin samples were provided by each TCR-sequenced donor, and all TCR-sequenced donors were healthy individuals. Sorting was used to isolate CD8+ T cell populations prior to TCR beta sequencing.

The germline V gene provides CDR1 LGHNA and CDR2 YSLEER. Trimming takes 1 base from V and 0 bases from J, and the germline ends sit 7 bases apart. From the cysteine up to the phenylalanine, the CDR3 has a length of 16 residues. Only CDR3 DNA remains: 48 bases, in frame from the first base. This record belongs to a study of CD49a tissue-resident CD8 T cells in human skin (dated by TCRdb to 2016 to 2017). Study-wide context: Subsets of tissue-resident memory CD8+ T cells in human skin, defined by their expression of CD49a, CD69 and CD103, were what the study examined.

The receptor's source is a human donor in good health. Here the chain combines TRBV4-3 and TRBJ2-6; the D gene identity is not certain. Sequencing used CLA- CD8+ effector memory T cells sorted from blood. The bases read TGCGCCAGCAGCCAAGGAGAGTTCTCTGGGGCCAACGTCCTGACTTTC. It translates as CASSQGEFSGANVLTF.